The T cell receptor beta chain described here comes from a study of blood T cell repertoires in COVID-19. Whole-study context: Samples taken during acute and convalescent COVID-19 were collected in the United States, Italy and Spain.

Germline CDR1 SGHRS, CDR2 YFSETQ. The CDR3 spans 14 residues. The junction had 7 bases not matched to a gene; V was cut back by 1 base and J by 6 bases. Source study methods: Amplification from reference gene primers served as the basis for estimated nucleated cell counts. The repertoire was sequenced with immunoSEQ multiplex PCR; TCRdb's copy has only in-frame clones and lacks some. V, J and clone size are taken as reported in that table, and D and trimming were inferred from the DNA itself. The sample shows approximately 130,000 clones, 85% to 90% of them seen only once. The sequence was collected from a human donor in a cohort sampled during active COVID-19. The rearrangement joins TRBV5-1 to TRBJ2-7; 7 bases are a match to TRBD2. Sequencing was carried out using peripheral blood. CDR3 nucleotides: TGCGCCAGCAGCTTGCTGGGGGACTACGGCGAGCAGTACTTC. It codes for CASSLLGDYGEQYF.